The sequence of this TCR beta chain was determined in a study of cytomegalovirus exposure and HLA in healthy donors. This PCR relied on a set of 60 Vbeta primers and 13 Jbeta primers. The repertoire was sequenced with immunoSEQ multiplex PCR; TCRdb's copy has only in-frame clones and lacks some. Of about 130,000 clones in the sample, around three quarters were seen once. The germline V gene has CDR1 MNHEY and CDR2 SVGAGI. This CDR3 is 14 amino acids long. Between the trimmed V and J ends, which lost 0 bases and 3 bases, there was a span of 9 bases. V usage is TRBV6-5 and J usage is TRBJ2-7, with a tentative D call TRBD1 (5 bases). This clonotype was obtained from a man aged 30 to 45 in good health and CMV-seropositive. The sequencing input was PBMCs. Written as DNA, the CDR3 is TGTGCCAGCAGTTACTCGGACAACGGCTACGAGCAGTACTTC. Translated, it gives CASSYSDNGYEQYF.